The source of this T cell receptor (beta chain) is a study of vaccination and CD4 T cells after COVID-19. The wider study: Each convalescent patient was PCR positive for SARS-CoV-2 on nasal swab; roughly ten cases were mild and one severe. The convalescent group had six males, four females, seven Caucasians, two Asians, one multiracial.

Germline-derived CDR1 and CDR2 are MNHEY and SVGEGT. V was shortened by 5 bases and J by 3 bases, with 8 bases between the two germline ends. CDR3 size: 12 residues. Once obtained from cultured CD4+ T cells, the DNA was sequenced using the Oncomine TCR Beta short-read assay. CD4+ T cells were cultured, and genomic DNA was extracted from them. A single record per CDR3 protein comes from TCRdb applying MiXCR to the PCR reads. The sample includes roughly 9,800 distinct CDR3 sequences, about 60% of them seen just once. Treatment denoted: roughly 10-day PBMC culture with coronavirus spike peptide pools or control peptides (ViraFEST assay). In its sample, this clonotype was seen a few times. Its antigen is currently unknown.

The chain joins TRBV6-2 or TRBV6-3 to TRBJ2-7; no reliable D call. The TCR was taken from a human donor who had recovered from COVID-19. Sequencing was done on a sample of CD4+ T cells from blood, cultured in vitro. The CDR3 loop is CASSPRSYEQYF. For the CDR3, the DNA is TGTGCCAGCAGTCCGAGGAGCTACGAGCAGTACTTC.